The rows below give T cell receptor beta chains drawn from one sample of a study of T cells in Graves' hyperthyroidism and ophthalmopathy. Each CDR3 protein gets one entry after TCRdb re-called the multiplex PCR reads with MiXCR. The table has about 700,000 distinct CDR3 sequences, approximately 14% seen once. Sample: blood. Receptors originate from a woman aged 18-35 years with Graves' hyperthyroidism. Each CDR3 is given with its conserved first and last residue. D genes are given only for firm matches. For some rows the clone size is stated as once, few or many, or as a class when expanded; others skip it.

D	size	V	J	DNA	CDR3
TRBD2	.	TRBV19	TRBJ2-1	TGTGCCAGTAGTAGGACTAGCGGGAGAGAATTCAATGAGCAGTTCTTC	CASSRTSGREFNEQFF
.	few	TRBV4-1	TRBJ2-7	TGCGCCAGCAGCCAACTCTTGCCCGGGAACTCCTACGAGCAGTACTTC	CASSQLLPGNSYEQYF
TRBD2	many	TRBV20-1	TRBJ2-7	TGCAGTGCTAGAGAGTCGGGAGGGCCGTACGAGCAGTACTTC	CSARESGGPYEQYF
TRBD1	.	TRBV6-1	TRBJ2-7	TGTGCCGGCCGTCCGGGACAGGGGGCGTACGAGCAGTACTTC	CAGRPGQGAYEQYF
TRBD2	.	TRBV30	TRBJ2-1	TGTGCCTGGGGGATGGCTGGGGGGGCCTACAATGAGCAGTTCTTC	CAWGMAGGAYNEQFF
.	many	TRBV3-1	TRBJ2-5	TGTGCCAGCAGTCACACATTAGAGACCCAGTACTTC	CASSHTLETQYF
.	.	TRBV27	TRBJ1-5	TGTGCCAGCAGTTTAGGGGAAGGGCAGCATTTT	CASSLGEGQHF
TRBD1	many	TRBV6-4	TRBJ1-2	TGTGCCAGCAGACAATCGGGACAGGGAGACTATGGCTACACCTTC	CASRQSGQGDYGYTF
TRBD1	.	TRBV20-1	TRBJ1-5	TGCAGTGCTAGCGGACAGGGGTATCAGCCCCAGCATTTT	CSASGQGYQPQHF
.	.	TRBV15	TRBJ1-5	TGTGCCACCAGCAGCGGACGTAATAGCAATCAGCCCCAGCATTTT	CATSSGRNSNQPQHF
TRBD2	few	TRBV7-9	TRBJ2-3	TGTGCCAGCAGCGAAGGGACTAGCGGGAGTACAGATACGCAGTATTTT	CASSEGTSGSTDTQYF
.	.	TRBV4-1	TRBJ1-2	TGCGCCAGCAGCCAAGAAGACGAGCGTAAGGTCTCCTGGGGCTACACCTTC	CASSQEDERKVSWGYTF
.	.	TRBV25-1	TRBJ2-7	TGTGCCAGCAGTGAGTTAAACAGCCAGCAGTACTTC	CASSELNSQQYF
.	.	TRBV18	TRBJ1-2	TGTGCCAGCTCACCAGGGGATTCTAACTATGGCTACACCTTC	CASSPGDSNYGYTF
.	.	TRBV28	TRBJ1-1	TGTGCCAGCAGCCCGGGGTTGGCAGTGAACACTGAAGCTTTCTTT	CASSPGLAVNTEAFF
TRBD2	.	TRBV11-2	TRBJ2-1	TGTGCCAGTAGGCTCACTAGCGCCCCATACAATGAGCAGTTCTTC	CASRLTSAPYNEQFF
TRBD2	many	TRBV6-2/TRBV6-3	TRBJ2-2	TGTGCCAGCAGTTCTTTACTAGCGGGAGGGCCGGCCGGGGAGCTGTTTTTT	CASSSLLAGGPAGELFF
.	many	TRBV6-1	TRBJ2-5	TGTGCCAGCACCCTTTACGTTGGGGGCCCGCAAGAGACCCAGTACTTC	CASTLYVGGPQETQYF
.	many	TRBV20-1	TRBJ2-3	TGCAGTGGAGGTGGGGGGAGTGGAGATACGCAGTATTTT	CSGGGGSGDTQYF
TRBD1	.	TRBV7-9	TRBJ2-7	TGTGCCAGCAGCTTAAGTTCGGGACAGGGGGCCTACGAGCAGTACTTC	CASSLSSGQGAYEQYF
.	few	TRBV6-2/TRBV6-3	TRBJ2-6	TGTGCCAGCAGTTATGGAGTCTCTGGGGCCAACGTCCTGACTTTC	CASSYGVSGANVLTF
.	.	TRBV6-5	TRBJ1-1	TGTGCCAGCAGTTACTCAGGACCCCCGAACACTGAAGCTTTCTTT	CASSYSGPPNTEAFF
TRBD2	many	TRBV9	TRBJ2-1	TGTGCCAGCAGCATGAGACTAGCGGGAGCGTCCTACAATGAGCAGTTCTTC	CASSMRLAGASYNEQFF
TRBD1	.	TRBV29-1	TRBJ1-1	TGCAGCGTTGAAGGTACAGGGGTAGGAGCTTTCTTT	CSVEGTGVGAFF
.	.	TRBV7-9	TRBJ2-1	TGTGCCAGCAGCTTAAGTTATGGTACCTACAATGAGCAGTTCTTC	CASSLSYGTYNEQFF
.	.	TRBV6-1	TRBJ2-4	TGTGCCAGCTCGTGGGGACCGGGAGCCAAAAACATTCAGTACTTC	CASSWGPGAKNIQYF
.	many	TRBV6-1	TRBJ1-2	TGTGCCAGCCGGAAACAGCGCACTAACTATGGCTACACCTTC	CASRKQRTNYGYTF
.	.	TRBV29-1	TRBJ2-7	TGCAGCGTTGAAGATTCGTTAGGTTACGACTACGAGCAGTACTTC	CSVEDSLGYDYEQYF
.	many	TRBV6-2/TRBV6-3	TRBJ1-2	TGTGCCAGCAGTTACTCGAGTTTCTATGGCTACACCTTC	CASSYSSFYGYTF
.	many	TRBV27	TRBJ2-1	TGTGCCAGCAGCTTTGGCGGATACAATGAGCAGTTCTTC	CASSFGGYNEQFF
TRBD1	many	TRBV7-9	TRBJ2-7	TGTGCCAGCAGACGCCGGGACAGCTCCTACGAGCAGTACTTC	CASRRRDSSYEQYF
.	.	TRBV20-1	TRBJ1-4	TGCAGTGCTAAGTCCGGGTACGGTGAAAAACTGTTTTTT	CSAKSGYGEKLFF
.	.	TRBV6-1	TRBJ1-6	TGTGCCAGCAGGGCCCCTCGCGAGGGGGGAGGATCACCCCTCCACTTT	CASRAPREGGGSPLHF
TRBD2	once	TRBV7-2	TRBJ2-1	TGTGCCAGCAGCCCCCTTAGAGCGGGAGTCCACAATGAGCAGTTCTTC	CASSPLRAGVHNEQFF
.	many	TRBV11-3	TRBJ2-2	TGTGCCAGCAGCTTAAATCCAAGTTGGCAGTACACCGGGGAGCTGTTTTTT	CASSLNPSWQYTGELFF
.	few	TRBV6-5	TRBJ1-5	TGTGCCAGCAGTTACACGTACGGTAGCAATCAGCCCCAGCATTTT	CASSYTYGSNQPQHF
.	few	TRBV7-9	TRBJ2-2	TGTGCCAGCAGCCGAGGGCCCAGCGTCCCCGGGGAGCTGTTTTTT	CASSRGPSVPGELFF
.	many	TRBV30	TRBJ1-1	TGTGCCTGGACCCAACACGTGAACACTGAAGCTTTCTTT	CAWTQHVNTEAFF
.	many	TRBV20-1	TRBJ2-1	TGCAGTGCTAGAGGTGAATGGCGCAACAATGAGCAGTTCTTC	CSARGEWRNNEQFF
TRBD2	many	TRBV11-1	TRBJ2-1	TGTGCCAGCAGCTTGGGACTAGATTTCGATGAGCAGTTCTTC	CASSLGLDFDEQFF
.	many	TRBV18	TRBJ1-1	TGTGCCAGCTCACTTACCAGTCCCCTGAGGACTGAAGCTTTCTTT	CASSLTSPLRTEAFF
TRBD2	many	TRBV11-3	TRBJ2-1	TGTGCCAGCAACCCTAGCGGGACGGGGTTATACAATGAGCAGTTCTTC	CASNPSGTGLYNEQFF
.	few	TRBV10-1	TRBJ2-7	TGCGCCAGCAGTGAGTCGAACAGGGCCTACGAGCAGTACTTC	CASSESNRAYEQYF
.	.	TRBV24-1	TRBJ2-2	TGTGCCACCAGTGATTTGGCGACACCCGACACCGGGGAGCTGTTTTTT	CATSDLATPDTGELFF
TRBD2	once	TRBV20-1	TRBJ2-7	TGCAGTGCTAGAGACCTAGCGGCGGGTTCCTACGAGCAGTACTTC	CSARDLAAGSYEQYF
TRBD1	.	TRBV9	TRBJ2-2	TGTGCCAGCAGCGTAGGGACAGGGTACACCGGGGAGCTGTTTTTT	CASSVGTGYTGELFF